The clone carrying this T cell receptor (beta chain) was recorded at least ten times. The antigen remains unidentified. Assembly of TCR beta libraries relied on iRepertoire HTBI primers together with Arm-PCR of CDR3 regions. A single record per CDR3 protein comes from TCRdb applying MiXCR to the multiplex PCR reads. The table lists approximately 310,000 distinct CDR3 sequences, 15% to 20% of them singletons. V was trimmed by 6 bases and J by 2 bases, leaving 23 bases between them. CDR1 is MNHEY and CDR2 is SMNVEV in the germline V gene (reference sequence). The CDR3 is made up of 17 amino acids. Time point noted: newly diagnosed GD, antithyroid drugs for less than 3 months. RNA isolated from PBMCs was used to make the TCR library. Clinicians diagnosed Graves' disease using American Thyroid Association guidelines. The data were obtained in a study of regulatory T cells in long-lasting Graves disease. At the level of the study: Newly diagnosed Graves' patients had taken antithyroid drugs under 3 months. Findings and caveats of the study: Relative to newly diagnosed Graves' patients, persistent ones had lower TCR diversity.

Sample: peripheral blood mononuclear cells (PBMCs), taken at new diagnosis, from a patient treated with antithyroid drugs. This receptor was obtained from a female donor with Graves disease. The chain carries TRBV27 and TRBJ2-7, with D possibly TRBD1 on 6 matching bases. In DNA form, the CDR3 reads TGTGCCAGCAGGACCCAGGGGTTTGGCAGGTCGACCTACGAGCAGTACTTC. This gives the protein CASRTQGFGRSTYEQYF.